One and the same sample provided the 24 T cell receptor beta chains below, sequenced in a study of technical replicates of blood from a few donors. Assay used: immunoSEQ multiplex PCR; TCRdb lists only in-frame clones, some missing. The sample has roughly 81,000 clones; about 97% are singletons. The sequencing sample was made of T cells isolated from PBMCs. These receptors all stem from a human donor in good health.

The V and J genes are TRBV5-6 and TRBJ1-2; D is possibly TRBD1 (5 bases). Trimming took 0 bases from V and 7 from J, leaving 16 bases between them. Germline CDR1 and CDR2: SGHDT and YYEEEE. The CDR3 is 15 amino acids. CDR3 in amino acids: CASSLARGESTGYTF. DNA for the CDR3: TGTGCCAGCAGCTTGGCCCGGGGGGAGTCCACTGGCTACACCTTC.

The chain links TRBV27 to TRBJ2-1; D might be TRBD1 (5 bases). The CDR3 covers 16 residues. The V gene's germline CDR1 is MNHEY and CDR2 SMNVEV (reference sequence). Between the trimmed V and J ends, which lost 0 bases and 3 bases, there was a span of 12 bases. The CDR3 DNA sequence: TGTGCCAGCAGTTTATCAGGGGTTGCGAACTACAATGAGCAGTTCTTC. It translates to CASSLSGVANYNEQFF.

J is TRBJ2-1 and V is TRBV7-9, with TRBD2 identical over 9 bases. Germline CDR1 SEHNR, CDR2 FQNEAQ (reference sequence). The CDR3 runs 17 residues. Trimming removed 3 bases from V and 5 bases from J; junction bases left unmatched: 11. The CDR3 region is CASSFRSGGNLNNEQFF. In DNA, the CDR3 is TGTGCCAGCAGCTTTCGTAGCGGGGGAAATCTTAACAATGAGCAGTTCTTC.

V is TRBV10-3 and J is TRBJ1-2, with a possible D match to TRBD1 (5 bases). The germline V gene encodes CDR1 ENHRY and CDR2 SYGVKD. The CDR3 extends over 13 amino acids. V lost 8 bases and J lost 2, with 12 bases in between. CDR3 DNA sequence: TGTGCCATCTTATCCGACAGAAACTATGGCTACACCTTC. This translates into CAILSDRNYGYTF.

The rearrangement links TRBV30 to TRBJ1-5; the D is unclear. CDR1 is GTSNPN, CDR2 SVGIG, per germline (reference sequence). The CDR3 totals 11 residues. CDR3 sequence: CAYGENQPQHF. The CDR3 nucleotides are TGTGCTTACGGAGAAAATCAGCCCCAGCATTTT.

This clone occurred once. The genes are TRBV23-1 and TRBJ1-1, with D uncertain. TRBV23-1 is sorted into the ORF group, with uncertain function. V lost 5 bases and J lost 2, with 15 bases in between. CDR3 length: 15 residues. For the CDR3, the DNA is TGCGCCAGCAGTACGCAAGCCGCGGGAAACACTGAAGCTTTCTTT. As protein: CASSTQAAGNTEAFF.

The chain is built from TRBV6-5 and TRBJ2-7, with a possible D match to TRBD1 (5 bases). V was shortened by 8 bases and J by 3 bases, with 17 bases between the two germline ends. The length of the CDR3 is 14 residues. Germline CDR1 is MNHEY and CDR2 is SVGAGI. Here the CDR3 reads CASGKTSQVYEQYF. CDR3 nucleotide sequence: TGTGCCAGCGGAAAGACTTCACAGGTCTACGAGCAGTACTTC.

This rearrangement joins TRBV6-5 to TRBJ2-3, with TRBD1 as a possible D gene (6 bases). Trimming cost V 4 bases and J 2 bases, with 10 bases left between them. This CDR3 is 14 amino acids long. Germline lookup yields CDR1 MNHEY and CDR2 SVGAGI. The CDR3 loop is CASSSGDLTDTQYF. The DNA of the CDR3 is TGTGCCAGCAGTTCAGGGGACCTCACAGATACGCAGTATTTT.

The chain combines TRBV11-3 with TRBJ2-2, with unresolved D. V was clipped by 1 base and J by 4 bases, with 4 bases between them. Germline V gives CDR1 SGHNT, CDR2 YENEEA. The CDR3 runs 13 residues. The CDR3, as DNA: TGTGCCAGCAGCTTAGGCGGCACCGGGGAGCTGTTTTTT. Translation: CASSLGGTGELFF.

The gene calls are TRBV18 and TRBJ2-3, with 11 bases fitting TRBD2. The CDR3 has 18 amino acids. Germline CDR1 is KGHSH and CDR2 is LQKENI. Germline trimming cut 3 bases from V and 1 base from J; bases unmatched to any gene: 9. The CDR3 coding sequence is TGTGCCAGCTCACCCCCACTAGCGGGAGTATTTGGCACAGATACGCAGTATTTT. It encodes CASSPPLAGVFGTDTQYF.

This chain links TRBV6-5 with TRBJ1-2; 7 bases are a match to TRBD1. CDR3 size: 15 residues. The junction had 14 bases not matched to a gene; V was cut back by 7 bases and J by 6 bases. CDR1 and CDR2 from the germline V gene are MNHEY and SVGAGI. In DNA form, the CDR3 reads TGTGCCAGCACCTCAGGGGGGCTCAGGGACCATGGCTACACCTTC. Translated: CASTSGGLRDHGYTF.

The rearrangement joins TRBV6-1 to TRBJ2-5; 7 bases line up with TRBD2. This CDR3 comprises 13 residues. J was trimmed by 5 bases and V by 8 bases; bases with no gene match: 8. CDR1 is MNHNS and CDR2 is SASEGT in the germline V gene. The chain's CDR3 is CASRGTIEETQYF. The CDR3 bases are TGTGCCAGCCGCGGGACTATCGAGGAGACCCAGTACTTC.

The rearrangement uses TRBV6-1 and TRBJ1-2; 9 nucleotides match TRBD1. This CDR3 has 15 residues. Losses at the gene ends were 5 bases for V and 5 bases for J; bases not matched to a gene: 9. Germline CDR1 reads MNHNS; CDR2 reads SASEGT. The CDR3 nucleotides read TGTGCCAGCAGTTTAACAGGGGGCTCTAGTTATGGCTACACCTTC. Encoded protein: CASSLTGGSSYGYTF.

CDR3 sequence reads: CASSEGWSSYEQYF. In nucleotides, the CDR3 is TGTGCCAGCAGTGAAGGGTGGAGCTCCTACGAGCAGTACTTC. V and J are TRBV6-1 and TRBJ2-7, with no clear D. The ends were cut back, 1 base at V and 0 bases at J, with 7 bases in the middle. This CDR3 is built from 14 residues. The germline gives CDR1 MNHNS, CDR2 SASEGT.

The chain combines TRBV7-6 with TRBJ2-3; 7 positions match TRBD1. J gave up 0 bases and V 2 bases, and 14 bases lay outside the gene matches. The V gene's germline CDR1 is SGHVS and CDR2 FNYEAQ. This CDR3 comprises 19 residues. CDR3 coding DNA: TGTGCCAGCAGCTTATCCAGTGTGACAGGGTCTCTAAGCACAGATACGCAGTATTTT. This translates into CASSLSSVTGSLSTDTQYF.

The J gene is TRBJ1-2, the V gene TRBV10-1, with a tentative D call TRBD1 (6 bases). V lost 11 bases to trimming and J lost 8 bases, with 12 bases between them. The germline CDR1 and CDR2 sequences are WNHNN and SYGVQD (reference sequence). There are 10 residues in the CDR3. CDR3 loop: CAFGGRGYTF. CDR3 coding DNA: TGCGCCTTCGGGGGGCGAGGCTACACCTTC.

The V and J genes are TRBV5-1 and TRBJ2-7, with unresolved D. Trimming took 0 bases from V and 2 from J, leaving 9 bases between them. The CDR3 length is 14 residues. Germline V gene data show CDR1 as SGHRS and CDR2 as YFSETQ. CDR3 amino acids: CASSLGLGTYEQYF. CDR3 coding DNA: TGCGCCAGCAGCTTGGGGCTAGGCACCTACGAGCAGTACTTC.

The V and J genes are TRBV9 and TRBJ2-1; D unclear. CDR3 length: 13 amino acids. Trimming took 0 bases from V and 7 from J, leaving 8 bases between them. CDR1 is SGDLS, CDR2 YYNGEE, per germline. CDR3 nucleotides: TGTGCCAGCAGCGTAGGCGGTCTTAATGAGCAGTTCTTC. This gives the protein CASSVGGLNEQFF.

This chain uses TRBV5-5 with TRBJ1-1; the match to TRBD1 covers 7 bases. The CDR3 covers 14 residues. V lost 3 bases, J lost 0 bases, and 2 bases stayed unmatched. The germline V gene encodes CDR1 SGHKS and CDR2 YYEKEE (reference sequence). The CDR3 reads CASSYRGMNTEAFF. The CDR3 DNA sequence: TGTGCCAGCAGCTACAGGGGCATGAACACTGAAGCTTTCTTT.

The V call is TRBV6-1, the J call TRBJ1-6; D may be TRBD1 (6 bases). Germline values: CDR1 MNHNS, CDR2 SASEGT. This CDR3 spans 18 amino acids. V was trimmed by 4 bases and J by 0 bases, leaving 16 bases between them. CDR3 in amino acids: CASSGQALLSSYNSPLHF. CDR3 nucleotide sequence: TGTGCCAGCAGTGGACAGGCGTTATTGAGCTCCTATAATTCACCCCTCCACTTT.

This chain uses TRBV5-1 with TRBJ1-1; no firm D call. This CDR3 contains 15 residues. V was trimmed by 5 bases and J by 0 bases, leaving 14 bases between them. Germline-derived CDR1 and CDR2 are SGHRS and YFSETQ. The CDR3: CASSLEGGVNTEAFF. CDR3 DNA: TGCGCCAGCAGTCTCGAAGGCGGAGTGAACACTGAAGCTTTCTTT.

This sequence joins TRBV5-6 and TRBJ2-7, with unresolved D. Looked up from germline, CDR1 is SGHDT and CDR2 is YYEEEE. V gave up 4 bases and J gave up 4 bases, with 15 bases separating them. The length of the CDR3 is 14 residues. The CDR3 sequence: CASSPTVIEYEQYF. Written as DNA, the CDR3 is TGTGCCAGCAGCCCCACCGTAATTGAGTACGAGCAGTACTTC.

The rearrangement links TRBV9 to TRBJ2-3; D gene uncertain. The germline V and J ends were trimmed by 4 bases and 4 bases, with 10 bases remaining between them. CDR3 length: 13 amino acids. Germline V gene lookup returns CDR1 SGDLS and CDR2 YYNGEE. The CDR3 region is CASSLVGADTQYF. Here the CDR3 DNA reads TGTGCCAGCAGCCTCGTCGGAGCAGATACGCAGTATTTT.

The genes are TRBV5-1 and TRBJ1-1; 8 bases agree with TRBD1. Germline assignment: CDR1 SGHRS and CDR2 YFSETQ. The CDR3 has 13 amino acids. After removal of 3 bases from V and 6 bases from J, the junction contained 4 bases not matched to a gene. The CDR3 spells CASSSDRVAEAFF. CDR3 in DNA: TGCGCCAGCAGCTCGGACAGGGTGGCTGAAGCTTTCTTT.